This is a list of T cell receptor beta chains from one sample in a study of blood T cells in healthy people across ages. TCRdb independently ran MiXCR on the 5' RACE reads; one entry per CDR3 protein. The sample has around 1.5 million distinct CDR3 sequences, 45% to 70% seen once. The source material was blood. These receptors were taken from a man between 18 and 29 years old in good health. The CDR3 runs from the conserved cysteine through the conserved F or W. The order of the fields is clone size, CDR3 length, D gene, J gene, V gene, CDR3 protein, CDR3 DNA. A D gene is named only where the DNA matches it firmly. Some rows have no size entry. The others give once, few or many, or a class for an expanded clone.

>-|16|TRBD2|TRBJ2-7|TRBV4-1
CASSHGGLAASYEQYF
TGCGCCAGCAGCCATGGCGGACTAGCGGCGTCCTACGAGCAGTACTTC
>-|16|TRBD1|TRBJ2-1|TRBV6-6
CASSRRRGQVDNEQFF
TGTGCCAGCAGCCGACGCAGGGGGCAGGTGGACAATGAGCAGTTCTTC
>-|13|-|TRBJ1-1|TRBV12-3/TRBV12-4
CASSPGRGTEAFF
TGTGCCAGCAGCCCGGGGAGGGGGACTGAAGCTTTCTTT
>few|13|TRBD2|TRBJ2-7|TRBV10-3
CAIRGLADNEQYF
TGTGCCATCAGGGGACTAGCGGACAATGAGCAGTACTTC
>-|15|TRBD1|TRBJ2-3|TRBV2
CASSEWDRGTDTQYF
TGTGCCAGCAGTGAGTGGGACAGGGGAACAGATACGCAGTATTTT
>-|15|TRBD1|TRBJ1-2|TRBV12-3/TRBV12-4
CASSPQGQGFYGYTF
TGTGCCAGCAGTCCACAGGGACAGGGATTCTATGGCTACACCTTC
>few|13|-|TRBJ2-3|TRBV12-5
CASGPGGTDTQYF
TGTGCTAGTGGCCCTGGAGGAACAGATACGCAGTATTTT
>-|17|TRBD2|TRBJ2-1|TRBV4-1
CASSQDEVGGRSNEQFF
TGCGCCAGCAGCCAAGATGAGGTCGGCGGGAGGAGCAATGAGCAGTTCTTC
>-|14|-|TRBJ2-1|TRBV5-1
CASSLRSSLHEQFF
TGCGCCAGCAGCTTACGATCTAGTCTCCATGAGCAGTTCTTC
>once|15|TRBD2|TRBJ2-1|TRBV2
CASSETSGSGNEQFF
TGTGCCAGCAGTGAAACCAGCGGGAGTGGGAATGAGCAGTTCTTC
>once|15|TRBD1|TRBJ1-5|TRBV28
CASSTGTGDNQPQHF
TGTGCCAGCAGCACCGGGACAGGGGACAATCAGCCCCAGCATTTT
>-|13|-|TRBJ2-1|TRBV3-1
CASSPLQSNEQFF
TGTGCCAGCAGCCCCCTTCAGAGCAATGAGCAGTTCTTC
>few|14|-|TRBJ2-3|TRBV20-1
CSAAEAESTDTQYF
TGCAGTGCTGCCGAAGCGGAGAGCACAGATACGCAGTATTTT
>-|14|-|TRBJ1-1|TRBV4-3
CASSQLDRNSEAFF
TGCGCCAGCAGCCAACTGGACAGAAATAGTGAAGCTTTCTTT
>-|14|-|TRBJ2-3|TRBV4-1
CASSPLGDTDTQYF
TGCGCCAGCAGCCCGCTGGGCGACACAGATACGCAGTATTTT
>-|13|TRBD1|TRBJ1-1|TRBV29-1
CSVVGTDYTEAFF
TGCAGCGTTGTTGGGACAGACTACACTGAAGCTTTCTTT
>once|16|-|TRBJ2-7|TRBV5-1
CASSFVQGTYSYEQYF
TGCGCCAGCAGCTTTGTCCAGGGAACATACTCCTACGAGCAGTACTTC
>-|14|-|TRBJ2-5|TRBV5-1
CASSYAGIQETQYF
TGCGCCAGCAGCTACGCGGGCATCCAAGAGACCCAGTACTTC
>-|14|-|TRBJ2-3|TRBV20-1
CSASLQVATDTQYF
TGCAGTGCTAGCCTTCAGGTTGCCACAGATACGCAGTATTTT
>-|13|-|TRBJ1-4|TRBV29-1
CSVSLALNEKLFF
TGCAGCGTTTCTCTTGCCCTTAATGAAAAACTGTTTTTT
>-|16|TRBD1|TRBJ2-7|TRBV15
CATSRDVGTGDNEQYF
TGTGCCACCAGCAGAGATGTAGGGACAGGGGACAATGAGCAGTACTTC
>-|15|TRBD2|TRBJ2-1|TRBV12-3/TRBV12-4
CASRLAEYLYNEQFF
TGTGCCAGCCGACTAGCGGAGTATCTCTACAATGAGCAGTTCTTC
>-|14|TRBD1|TRBJ2-1|TRBV27
CASKLQGMLNEQFF
TGTGCCAGCAAATTACAGGGGATGTTAAATGAGCAGTTCTTC
>few|13|-|TRBJ1-2|TRBV12-3/TRBV12-4
CASSRDSSYGYTF
TGTGCCAGCAGTAGAGACAGCTCCTATGGCTACACCTTC
>few|14|TRBD1|TRBJ2-7|TRBV29-1
CSVYPGQGSYEQYF
TGCAGCGTATACCCGGGACAGGGCTCCTACGAGCAGTACTTC
>few|16|-|TRBJ1-4|TRBV7-9
CASSLALTGADEKLFF
TGTGCCAGCAGCTTAGCCCTGACGGGGGCGGATGAAAAACTGTTTTTT
>-|15|TRBD2|TRBJ2-7|TRBV27
CASSYSGDISYEQYF
TGTGCCAGCAGCTATAGCGGGGACATTTCCTACGAGCAGTACTTC
>-|15|-|TRBJ2-7|TRBV6-2/TRBV6-3
CASSFPVGGPYEQYF
TGTGCCAGCAGCTTCCCGGTGGGGGGGCCCTACGAGCAGTACTTC
>-|14|-|TRBJ1-1|TRBV12-3/TRBV12-4
CASSFDTPNTEAFF
TGTGCCAGCAGTTTTGACACACCGAACACTGAAGCTTTCTTT
>few|13|-|TRBJ2-7|TRBV10-3
CAIKEDPAYEQYF
TGTGCCATCAAGGAGGATCCTGCGTACGAGCAGTACTTC
>few|13|-|TRBJ1-1|TRBV10-3
CAISPRPASEAFF
TGTGCCATCAGTCCTAGACCCGCATCTGAAGCTTTCTTT